The sequence of this T cell receptor beta chain was determined in a study of blood T cell repertoires in COVID-19. Study context: Acute and convalescent COVID-19 specimens originated in the United States, Italy and Spain. The analysed material was cDNA or gDNA that came from T cells, B-cell-depleted T cells, or PBMCs.

Generated by immunoSEQ multiplex PCR, the TCRdb table keeps only in-frame clones and is missing some. In the table there are about 200,000 clones, about nine tenths of which are singletons. The CDR3 length is 14 residues. The V and J ends lost 0 bases and 6 bases respectively, with 11 bases between them. CDR1 is SGHNT and CDR2 is YYREEE in the germline V gene (reference sequence). The chain recombines TRBV5-4 with TRBJ2-3, with TRBD2 as a possible D gene (7 bases). The clonotype comes from a man aged 55 to 70 who had recovered from COVID-19. What was sequenced was peripheral blood. CDR3 in amino acids: CASSLEGGRDTQYF. The DNA of the CDR3 is TGTGCCAGCAGCTTGGAGGGGGGGCGTGATACGCAGTATTTT.